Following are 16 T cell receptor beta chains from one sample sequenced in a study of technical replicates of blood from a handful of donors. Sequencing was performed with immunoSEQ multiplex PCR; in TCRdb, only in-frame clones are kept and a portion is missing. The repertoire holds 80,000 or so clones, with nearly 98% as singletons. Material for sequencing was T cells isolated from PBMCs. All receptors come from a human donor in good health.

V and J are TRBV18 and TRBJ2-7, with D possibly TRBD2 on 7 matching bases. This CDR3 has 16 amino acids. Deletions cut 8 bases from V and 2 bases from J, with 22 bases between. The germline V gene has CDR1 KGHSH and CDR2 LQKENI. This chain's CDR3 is CASHPGGVGTTYEQYF. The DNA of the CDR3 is TGTGCCAGCCACCCGGGGGGTGTCGGGACAACCTACGAGCAGTACTTC.

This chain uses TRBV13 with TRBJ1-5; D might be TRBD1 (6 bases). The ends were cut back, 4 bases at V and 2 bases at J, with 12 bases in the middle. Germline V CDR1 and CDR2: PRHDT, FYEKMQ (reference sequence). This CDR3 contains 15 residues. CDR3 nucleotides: TGTGCCAGCAGCTCCTCTAACAGGGGCAATCAGCCCCAGCATTTT. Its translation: CASSSSNRGNQPQHF. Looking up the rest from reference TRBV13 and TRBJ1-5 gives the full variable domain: AAGVIQSPRHLIKEKRETATLKCYPIPRHDTVYWYQQGPGQDPQFLISFYEKMQSDKGSIPDRFSAQQFSDYHSELNMSSLELGDSALYFCASSSSNRGNQPQHFGDGTRLSIL.

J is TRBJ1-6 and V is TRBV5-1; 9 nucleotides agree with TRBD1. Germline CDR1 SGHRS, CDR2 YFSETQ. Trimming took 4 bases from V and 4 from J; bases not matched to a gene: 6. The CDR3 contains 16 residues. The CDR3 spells CASSPETGGYNSPLHF. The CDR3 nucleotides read TGCGCCAGCAGCCCGGAGACAGGGGGTTATAATTCACCCCTCCACTTT.

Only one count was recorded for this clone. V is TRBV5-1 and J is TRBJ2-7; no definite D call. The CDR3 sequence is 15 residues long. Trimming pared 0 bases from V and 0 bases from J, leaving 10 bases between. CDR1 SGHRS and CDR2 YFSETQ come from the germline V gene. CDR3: CASSLDSPSSYEQYF. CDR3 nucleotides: TGCGCCAGCAGCTTGGACAGCCCCTCCTCCTACGAGCAGTACTTC.

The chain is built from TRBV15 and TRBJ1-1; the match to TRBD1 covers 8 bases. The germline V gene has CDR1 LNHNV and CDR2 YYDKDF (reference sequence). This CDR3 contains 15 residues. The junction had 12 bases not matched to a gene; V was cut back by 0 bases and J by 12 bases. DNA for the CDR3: TGTGCCACCAGCAGAGAAAAGACAGGGGTTGATGAGACTTTCTTT. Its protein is CATSREKTGVDETFF.

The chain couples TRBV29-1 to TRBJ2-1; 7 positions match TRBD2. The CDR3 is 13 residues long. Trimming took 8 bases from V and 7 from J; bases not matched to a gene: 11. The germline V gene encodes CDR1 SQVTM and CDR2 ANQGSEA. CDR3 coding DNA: TGCAGCCCGGTGGGGCTAGCGGAAAATGAGCAGTTCTTC. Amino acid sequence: CSPVGLAENEQFF.

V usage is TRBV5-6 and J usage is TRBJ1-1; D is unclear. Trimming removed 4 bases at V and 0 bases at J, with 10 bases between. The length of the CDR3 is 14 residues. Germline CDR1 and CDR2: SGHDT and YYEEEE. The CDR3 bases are TGTGCCAGCAGCCGCGCCCCTGTGAACACTGAAGCTTTCTTT. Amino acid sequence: CASSRAPVNTEAFF.

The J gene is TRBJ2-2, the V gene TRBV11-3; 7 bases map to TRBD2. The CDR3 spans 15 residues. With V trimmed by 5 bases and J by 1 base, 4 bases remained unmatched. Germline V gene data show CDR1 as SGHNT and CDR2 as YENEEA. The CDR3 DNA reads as TGTGCCAGCAGCCAATGGGGGGGGAACACCGGGGAGCTGTTTTTT. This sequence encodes CASSQWGGNTGELFF. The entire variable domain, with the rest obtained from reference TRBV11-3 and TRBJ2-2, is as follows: EAGVVQSPRYKIIEKKQPVAFWCNPISGHNTLYWYLQNLGQGPELLIRYENEEAVDDSQLPKDRFSAERLKGVDSTLKIQPAELGDSAVYLCASSQWGGNTGELFFGEGSRLTVL.

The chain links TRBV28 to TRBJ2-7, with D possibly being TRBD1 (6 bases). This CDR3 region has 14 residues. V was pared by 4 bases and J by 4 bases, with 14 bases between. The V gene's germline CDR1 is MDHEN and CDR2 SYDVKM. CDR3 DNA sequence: TGTGCCAGCAGTTCGCCGGGACATACATACGAGCAGTACTTC. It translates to CASSSPGHTYEQYF.

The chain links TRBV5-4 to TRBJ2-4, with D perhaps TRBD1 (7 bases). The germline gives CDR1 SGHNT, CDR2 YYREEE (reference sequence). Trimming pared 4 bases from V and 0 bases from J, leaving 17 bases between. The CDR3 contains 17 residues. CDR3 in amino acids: CASSPPRGTEAKNIQYF. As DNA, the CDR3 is TGTGCCAGCAGCCCACCACGGGGGACAGAAGCCAAAAACATTCAGTACTTC. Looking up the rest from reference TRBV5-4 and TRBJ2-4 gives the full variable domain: ETGVTQSPTHLIKTRGQQVTLRCSSQSGHNTVSWYQQALGQGPQFIFQYYREEENGRGNFPPRFSGLQFPNYSSELNVNALELDDSALYLCASSPPRGTEAKNIQYFGAGTRLSVL.

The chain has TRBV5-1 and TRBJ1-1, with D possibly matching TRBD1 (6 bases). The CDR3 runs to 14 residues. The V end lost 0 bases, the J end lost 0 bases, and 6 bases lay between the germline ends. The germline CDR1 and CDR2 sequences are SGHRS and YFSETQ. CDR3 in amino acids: CASSLDRVNTEAFF. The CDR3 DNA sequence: TGCGCCAGCAGCTTGGACAGGGTGAACACTGAAGCTTTCTTT.

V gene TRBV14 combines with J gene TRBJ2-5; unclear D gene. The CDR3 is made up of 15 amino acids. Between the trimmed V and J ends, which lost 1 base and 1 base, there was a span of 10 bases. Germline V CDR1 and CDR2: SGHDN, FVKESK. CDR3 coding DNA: TGTGCCAGCAGCCAAGTGAGGCCCAGCCAAGAGACCCAGTACTTC. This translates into CASSQVRPSQETQYF. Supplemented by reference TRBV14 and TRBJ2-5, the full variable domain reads EAGVTQFPSHSVIEKGQTVTLRCDPISGHDNLYWYRRVMGKEIKFLLHFVKESKQDESGMPNNRFLAERTGGTYSTLKVQPAELEDSGVYFCASSQVRPSQETQYFGPGTRLLVL.

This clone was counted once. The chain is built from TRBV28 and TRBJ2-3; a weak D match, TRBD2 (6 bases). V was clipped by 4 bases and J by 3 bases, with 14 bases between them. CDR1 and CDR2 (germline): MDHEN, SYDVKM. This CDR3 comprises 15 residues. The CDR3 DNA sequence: TGTGCCAGCAGTTCCGGGAGCGTCGGGACAGATACGCAGTATTTT. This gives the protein CASSSGSVGTDTQYF.

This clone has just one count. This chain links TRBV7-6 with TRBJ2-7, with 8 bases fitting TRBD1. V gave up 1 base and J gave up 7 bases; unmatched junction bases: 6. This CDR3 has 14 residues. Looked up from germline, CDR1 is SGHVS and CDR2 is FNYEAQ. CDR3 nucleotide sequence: TGTGCCAGCAGCTTAGAGACAGGGGATTGGGAGCAGTACTTC. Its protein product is CASSLETGDWEQYF.

CDR3 amino acids: CASSGRRVTGEKLFF. The CDR3 region has the DNA TGCGCCAGCAGTGGTCGGAGGGTGACTGGGGAAAAACTGTTTTTT. The rearrangement joins TRBV10-2 to TRBJ1-4, with D unresolved. V shed 4 bases and J shed 8 bases, with 17 bases lying between them. The CDR3 totals 15 residues. The germline V gene encodes CDR1 WSHSY and CDR2 SAAADI.

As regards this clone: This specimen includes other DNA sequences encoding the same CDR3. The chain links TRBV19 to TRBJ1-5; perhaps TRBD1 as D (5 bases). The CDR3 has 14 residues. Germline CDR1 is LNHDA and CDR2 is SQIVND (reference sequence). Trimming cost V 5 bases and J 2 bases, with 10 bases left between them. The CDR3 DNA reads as TGTGCCAGTAGTTGGGGGAGGGGCAATCAGCCCCAGCATTTT. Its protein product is CASSWGRGNQPQHF.